This is a list of T cell receptor beta chains from one sample in a study of blood T cell repertoires in COVID-19. Sequencing used immunoSEQ multiplex PCR; TCRdb keeps in-frame clones, though not all of them. The data show fewer than 250,000 clones, about 87% seen once. Sequencing was carried out using peripheral blood. These TCRs come from a man aged 65-85 years with acute or convalescent COVID-19. Both conserved end residues are part of each CDR3. A D gene is named only where the DNA matches it firmly. Rows give clone size only sometimes, using once, few, many, or a class for an expanded clone.

V	J	size	D	DNA	CDR3
TRBV27	TRBJ2-2	-	-	TGTGCCAGCAGTTTGGAGAATCCGAACACCGGGGAGCTGTTTTTT	CASSLENPNTGELFF
TRBV5-1	TRBJ2-2	-	TRBD2	TGCGCCAGCAGCTCAACTATAATTTGGACTAGCGCGAACACCGGGGAGCTGTTTTTT	CASSSTIIWTSANTGELFF
TRBV7-8	TRBJ2-2	once	-	TGTGCCAGCAGCCAACTGGGTGGGAGCCGAGGGACCGGGGAGCTGTTTTTT	CASSQLGGSRGTGELFF
TRBV28	TRBJ2-2	-	-	TGTGCCAGCAGTTTGCGAGGTACCACCGGGGAGCTGTTTTTT	CASSLRGTTGELFF
TRBV5-1	TRBJ2-7	few	-	TGCGCCAGCAGCAGAACAGGAGACTCCTACGAGCAGTACTTC	CASSRTGDSYEQYF
TRBV5-1	TRBJ2-5	-	TRBD1	TGCGCCAGCAGCCTGGGACAGGGACAAGAGACCCAGTACTTC	CASSLGQGQETQYF
TRBV9	TRBJ2-2	-	-	TGTGCCAGCAGCGTACTTGTTGACAGACACACCGGGGAGCTGTTTTTT	CASSVLVDRHTGELFF
TRBV7-9	TRBJ1-5	-	-	TGTGCCAGCAGCCAGACGGGGAATCAGCCCCAGCATTTT	CASSQTGNQPQHF
TRBV7-2	TRBJ2-2	-	TRBD2	TGTGCCAGCAGCTTAGGGACTAGCGGGAGTGGCACCGGGGAGCTGTTTTTT	CASSLGTSGSGTGELFF
TRBV15	TRBJ1-5	-	-	TGTGCCACCAGCAGGTCATCAACAGGAAGCAATCAGCCCCAGCATTTT	CATSRSSTGSNQPQHF
TRBV30	TRBJ2-5	-	TRBD1	TGTGCCTGGCACCCGGGACAGGGAGAGAAAGAGACCCAGTACTTC	CAWHPGQGEKETQYF
TRBV7-6	TRBJ1-5	-	TRBD1	TGTGCCAGCAGCTCCGGGACAGGCCTTTATAGCAATCAGCCCCAGCATTTT	CASSSGTGLYSNQPQHF
TRBV29-1	TRBJ2-1	-	TRBD1	TGCAGCGCCGAGCGGCGGGACAGGTCCTACAATGAGCAGTTCTTC	CSAERRDRSYNEQFF
TRBV7-9	TRBJ1-1	-	-	TGTGCCAGCAGCTCCAGAACTGAAGCTTTCTTT	CASSSRTEAFF
TRBV6-1	TRBJ2-5	-	-	TGTGCCAGCAGTGAAGGATGGCCCAAAGAGACCCAGTACTTC	CASSEGWPKETQYF
TRBV20-1	TRBJ2-1	-	-	TGCAGTGCTAGTCGGGGTAGCTACAATGAGCAGTTCTTC	CSASRGSYNEQFF
TRBV7-6	TRBJ2-3	-	TRBD2	TGTGCCAGCAGCTTAGGACTAGCGGGAGGGGGCCCAGATACGCAGTATTTT	CASSLGLAGGGPDTQYF
TRBV20-1	TRBJ2-7	-	-	TGCAGTGCTCTCCAGGGCTACGAGCAGTACTTC	CSALQGYEQYF
TRBV27	TRBJ2-5	-	TRBD2	TGTGCCAGCAGCCTCTCGACGGCTAGCGGGAGGCGGGGGACCCAGTACTTC	CASSLSTASGRRGTQYF
TRBV29-1	TRBJ2-5	-	-	TGCAGCGTTGTGGGGGCGAGGGTACCACAAGAGACCCAGTACTTC	CSVVGARVPQETQYF
TRBV6-1	TRBJ1-2	-	-	TGTGCCAGCAGTGAAGACAGCTATGGCTACACCTTC	CASSEDSYGYTF
TRBV5-1	TRBJ2-3	-	TRBD2	TGCGCCAGCAGCTTGGATAGCGGGCGCTTCTCTAGCACAGATACGCAGTATTTT	CASSLDSGRFSSTDTQYF
TRBV7-9	TRBJ2-3	-	TRBD2	TGTGCCAGCAGCTCCCGGGGTAGCGGGAGCTTAACAGATACGCAGTATTTT	CASSSRGSGSLTDTQYF
TRBV7-9	TRBJ1-3	once	TRBD1	TGTGCCAGCAGCTTACGAAGGGGGCAGAACACCATATATTTT	CASSLRRGQNTIYF
TRBV15	TRBJ2-7	-	TRBD1	TGTGCCACCAGCGTCCGGGACAGGGGTCGCGAGCAGTACTTC	CATSVRDRGREQYF
TRBV4-2	TRBJ2-1	-	-	TGTGCCAGCAGCCAATCTTGGCGGCAAAACAATGAGCAGTTCTTC	CASSQSWRQNNEQFF
TRBV9	TRBJ2-3	-	TRBD2	TGTGCCAGCAGCCCCGCTGGGATCGGACTAGCGGGAGAGTCCACAGATACGCAGTATTTT	CASSPAGIGLAGESTDTQYF
TRBV7-6	TRBJ1-5	-	TRBD1	TGTGCCAGCAGCACAGGACAGGGAGACAATCAGCCCCAGCATTTT	CASSTGQGDNQPQHF
TRBV19	TRBJ2-7	-	TRBD2	TGTGCCAGTGGGACTAGCGGTGGCGAGCAGTACTTC	CASGTSGGEQYF
TRBV18	TRBJ1-1	-	-	TGTGCCAGCTCACCCCAGGGCACTGAAGCTTTCTTT	CASSPQGTEAFF
TRBV7-3	TRBJ2-3	few	TRBD1	TGTGCCAGCAGCTTTAAAGGGGGCGATACGCAGTATTTT	CASSFKGGDTQYF
TRBV5-1	TRBJ2-2	-	TRBD1	TGCGCCAGCAGCCCGGACAGGGGAAACACCGGGGAGCTGTTTTTT	CASSPDRGNTGELFF
TRBV7-9	TRBJ1-5	-	-	TGTGCCAGCAGCCCAGGGCAAGGGCCCCAGCATTTT	CASSPGQGPQHF
TRBV2	TRBJ2-7	-	-	TGTGCCAGCACCGCGGACAGATACTACGAGCAGTACTTC	CASTADRYYEQYF
TRBV10-3	TRBJ1-5	-	-	TGTGCCATCAGTGAGGACTATAGCAATCAGCCCCAGCATTTT	CAISEDYSNQPQHF
TRBV7-2	TRBJ1-1	-	-	TGTGCCAGCAGCTTAAAAATAGAGGGGAACACTGAAGCTTTCTTT	CASSLKIEGNTEAFF
TRBV28	TRBJ1-2	-	-	TGTGCCAGCAGAAAGCTCGCCGGCTATGGCTACACCTTC	CASRKLAGYGYTF
TRBV10-3	TRBJ1-3	few	-	TGTGCCATCAGTGCAGGGCAGGGACAAAACTCTGGAAACACCATATATTTT	CAISAGQGQNSGNTIYF
TRBV5-1	TRBJ2-3	-	TRBD1	TGCGCCAGCAGCTTGGTTAGGACAGGGGAAGATACGCAGTATTTT	CASSLVRTGEDTQYF
TRBV11-3	TRBJ2-1	-	-	TGTGCCAGCAGCTTGGTAAGCCACAATGAGCAGTTCTTC	CASSLVSHNEQFF
TRBV7-2	TRBJ1-4	-	-	TGTGCCAGCAGGTCTACAGGCGCAACTAATGAAAAACTGTTTTTT	CASRSTGATNEKLFF
TRBV6-9	TRBJ2-7	once	TRBD1	TGTGCCAGCAGTTTGCCGGGACAGGGATCCTACGAGCAGTACTTC	CASSLPGQGSYEQYF
TRBV5-1	TRBJ2-7	-	TRBD2	TGCGCCAGCAGCACAGGGACTAGCGGGAGGTACGAGCAGTACTTC	CASSTGTSGRYEQYF
TRBV7-2	TRBJ2-7	-	-	TGTGCCAGCAGCTTAGTAGTAAGCGGAACCTACGAGCAGTACTTC	CASSLVVSGTYEQYF
TRBV15	TRBJ2-7	-	TRBD2	TGTGCCACCAGCAGAGATTTCGGGACTAGCTCCTACGAGCAGTACTTC	CATSRDFGTSSYEQYF
TRBV5-1	TRBJ2-1	-	-	TGCGCCAGCAGCTTCCACAGGGCTTCCTACAATGAGCAGTTCTTC	CASSFHRASYNEQFF
TRBV19	TRBJ1-5	-	-	TGTGCCAGTAGTACCGGGGGGGGCAGTCAGCCCCAGCATTTT	CASSTGGGSQPQHF
TRBV4-1	TRBJ2-2	few	-	TGCGCCAGCAGCCTTGGGCCCTCTGGCACCGGGGAGCTGTTTTTT	CASSLGPSGTGELFF
TRBV6-2/TRBV6-3	TRBJ2-6	-	TRBD1	TGTGCCAGCAGCCTGACAGGGGGGGCCAACGTCCTGACTTTC	CASSLTGGANVLTF
TRBV27	TRBJ2-2	once	-	TGTGCCAGCAGTTTACCGAGGCCCGGGGAGCTGTTTTTT	CASSLPRPGELFF